The clone carrying this T cell receptor beta chain occurred many times. The antigen is unknown. The CDR3 runs 14 residues. V was clipped by 2 bases and J by 1 base; unmatched bases: 1. Per the germline V gene, CDR1 is LGHDT and CDR2 is YNNKEL (reference sequence). RNA transcripts yielded amplified TCR beta CDR3 regions. First-round RT-PCR with HTBI primers amplified the TCR CDR3 region. TCRdb recomputed calls from the multiplex PCR reads with MiXCR, one row per CDR3 protein. The sample lists approximately 410,000 distinct CDR3 sequences; roughly 15% were seen once. This entry is derived from a study of T cells in Graves' hyperthyroidism and ophthalmopathy. Study conclusions and caveats: Most expanded thyroid clonotypes above 0.001 recurred in blood.

The rearrangement joins TRBV3-1 to TRBJ2-5, with TRBD1 matching over 7 bases. Source material: blood. The sequence was obtained from a man between 18 and 29 years old with Graves' ophthalmopathy. The CDR3 nucleotides are TGTGCCAGCAGCCAAAACAGGGGCCAAGAGACCCAGTACTTC. This sequence encodes CASSQNRGQETQYF.